The 26 T cell receptor beta chains below all came from one sample that was sequenced in a study of brain T cells in children with intractable seizures. The data were produced by immunoSEQ multiplex PCR, yet TCRdb's version contains in-frame clones alone and is incomplete. The repertoire includes around 20,000 clones, roughly 94% of them detected once, and roughly 6.5% sits in the top ten. Material: peripheral blood, obtained at surgery. The receptor source for this set is a boy aged 5-17 years with focal cortical dysplasia and intractable seizures.

The chain carries TRBV27 and TRBJ1-1, with TRBD1 as a possible D gene (5 bases). Trimming pared 6 bases from V and 4 bases from J, leaving 18 bases between. The V gene's germline CDR1 is MNHEY and CDR2 SMNVEV (reference sequence). This CDR3 is 15 amino acids long. The CDR3, as DNA: TGTGCCAGCAGCTCCACCCACGAGGGACCCACTGAAGCTTTCTTT. Translating it yields CASSSTHEGPTEAFF.

This clone has just one count. The chain couples TRBV4-1 to TRBJ1-1, with D unclear. V gave up 1 base and J gave up 3 bases, with 9 bases separating them. This CDR3 contains 14 residues. Germline lookup yields CDR1 MGHRA and CDR2 YSYEKL. DNA of the CDR3: TGCGCCAGCAGCCAAGGTAGTGGGGACACTGAAGCTTTCTTT. This sequence encodes CASSQGSGDTEAFF.

V and J are TRBV9 and TRBJ1-1; D gene ambiguous. This CDR3 is built from 15 residues. Germline V gene data show CDR1 as SGDLS and CDR2 as YYNGEE. The V end lost 4 bases, the J end lost 0 bases, and 13 bases lay between the germline ends. Here the CDR3 reads CASSPRPAVNTEAFF. The DNA of the CDR3 is TGTGCCAGCAGCCCCCGGCCGGCGGTGAACACTGAAGCTTTCTTT.

J is TRBJ1-2 and V is TRBV6-1; D possibly corresponds to TRBD1 (5 bases). Germline V gene lookup returns CDR1 MNHNS and CDR2 SASEGT. Trimming removed 2 bases at V and 2 bases at J, with 9 bases between. The length of the CDR3 is 14 residues. Here the CDR3 reads CASSESGENYGYTF. The CDR3 coding sequence is TGTGCCAGCAGTGAATCGGGGGAAAACTATGGCTACACCTTC.

The chain is built from TRBV5-1 and TRBJ2-3; D uncertain. V lost 0 bases, J lost 7 bases, and 9 bases lay in between. The CDR3 covers 13 residues. The germline CDR1 and CDR2 sequences are SGHRS and YFSETQ. CDR3 sequence: CASSLGLKNTQYF. The CDR3 DNA reads as TGCGCCAGCAGCTTGGGTCTGAAAAATACGCAGTATTTT.

The gene calls are TRBV4-1 and TRBJ1-2; D not certain. Germline CDR1 reads MGHRA; CDR2 reads YSYEKL. Trimming shortened V by 3 bases and J by 0 bases, and 14 bases separated the two germline ends. The CDR3 runs to 16 residues. The CDR3 DNA sequence: TGCGCCAGCAGCCATGGCGGACGGATCGCTAACTATGGCTACACCTTC. It codes for CASSHGGRIANYGYTF.

This clone occurred once. The CDR3 spells CASSPGASGVVDTQYF. The CDR3 DNA is TGTGCCAGCAGCCCGGGGGCTAGCGGGGTTGTAGATACGCAGTATTTT. The rearrangement uses TRBV4-2 and TRBJ2-3; TRBD2 matches at 9 bases. V gave up 4 bases and J gave up 5 bases; unmatched junction bases: 10. The CDR3 sequence is 16 residues long. From germline, CDR1 is LGHNA and CDR2 YNFKEQ.

This chain joins TRBV24-1 and TRBJ2-2; 8 positions agree with TRBD1. The V segment lost 4 bases and the J segment 5 bases; nucleotides outside the gene matches: 8. The CDR3 contains 16 residues. Germline CDR1 reads KGHDR; CDR2 reads SFDVKD. CDR3: CATSDIRGRGTGELFF. DNA of the CDR3: TGTGCCACCAGTGACATCAGGGGGCGAGGGACCGGGGAGCTGTTTTTT.

The V call is TRBV5-4, the J call TRBJ2-2; 13 nucleotides match TRBD2. V shed 3 bases and J 4 bases; nucleotides not matched to a gene: 15. Germline lookup yields CDR1 SGHNT and CDR2 YYREEE (reference sequence). The CDR3 is 20 residues long. In DNA, the CDR3 is TGTGCCAGCAGCTGGGGGCTTATGACTAGCGGGGGGAAAAGCACCGGGGAGCTGTTTTTT. Its protein is CASSWGLMTSGGKSTGELFF.

The chain employs TRBV5-1 and TRBJ2-2; 8 positions match TRBD1. Germline lookup yields CDR1 SGHRS and CDR2 YFSETQ. This CDR3 region has 16 residues. V dropped 4 bases and J dropped 2; count of bases not matched to a gene: 7. The CDR3 coding sequence is TGCGCCAGCAGCGAAGCAGGGGGCCAAAACACCGGGGAGCTGTTTTTT. It translates to CASSEAGGQNTGELFF.

The CDR3 DNA reads TGTGCCAGCAAGACCTACGAGCAGTACTTC. Translation: CASKTYEQYF. This chain links TRBV2 with TRBJ2-7; D remains ambiguous. Deletions cut 7 bases from V and 2 bases from J, with 3 bases between. CDR1 and CDR2 from the germline V gene are SNHLY and FYNNEI. This CDR3 is 10 amino acids long.

The J gene is TRBJ2-7, the V gene TRBV10-1; D possibly corresponds to TRBD2 (6 bases). Germline V gene data show CDR1 as WNHNN and CDR2 as SYGVQD (reference sequence). V was pared by 3 bases and J by 6 bases, with 9 bases between. There are 12 residues in the CDR3. The CDR3 region has the DNA TGCGCCAGCAGTGACGGGGGTCCCGAGCAGTACTTC. It translates to CASSDGGPEQYF.

The V call is TRBV6-2 or TRBV6-3, the J call TRBJ1-5, with TRBD1 identical over 10 bases. There are 17 residues in the CDR3. The germline gives CDR1 MNHEY, CDR2 SVGEGT. V was pared by 6 bases and J by 1 base, with 9 bases of the junction left unmatched. CDR3 residues: CASSRPWGQGSNQPQHF. CDR3 coding DNA: TGTGCCAGCAGCCGTCCCTGGGGACAGGGGAGCAATCAGCCCCAGCATTTT.

This clone has only one observation. The rearrangement links TRBV7-8 to TRBJ2-1; D ambiguous. Germline CDR1 is SGHVS and CDR2 is FQNEAQ. The CDR3 has 15 amino acids. V dropped 2 bases and J dropped 9 bases, with 17 bases sitting between them. The CDR3 bases are TGTGCCAGCAGCTTATTAAGTTCCCCCACCTCTGAGCAGTTCTTC. Translation: CASSLLSSPTSEQFF. Complete variable domain (other parts from reference TRBV7-8 and TRBJ2-1): GAGVSQSPRYKVAKRGQDVALRCDPISGHVSLFWYQQALGQGPEFLTYFQNEAQLDKSGLPSDRFFAERPEGSVSTLKIQRTQQEDSAVYLCASSLLSSPTSEQFFGPGTRLTVL.

The J gene is TRBJ1-1, the V gene TRBV3-1 (or the pseudogene TRBV3-2), with TRBD1 matching 7 bases. V shed 2 bases and J 3 bases; nucleotides not matched to a gene: 9. This CDR3 comprises 16 residues. Germline V gives CDR1 LGHDT, CDR2 YNNKEL (reference sequence). CDR3 DNA: TGTGCCAGCAGCCAAATCCACGCAACAGGGGACACTGAAGCTTTCTTT. Its translation is CASSQIHATGDTEAFF.

This chain links TRBV5-8 with TRBJ2-3; 8 bases agree with TRBD1. This CDR3 comprises 16 residues. Trimming cost V 4 bases and J 1 base; bases outside gene matches: 8. Germline CDR1 reads SGHTS; CDR2 reads YDEGEE. CDR3 sequence reads: CASSVGTGRRTDTQYF. CDR3 bases: TGTGCCAGCAGCGTAGGGACAGGCAGGCGCACAGATACGCAGTATTTT.

CDR3 region: CASSGDRGYQPQHF. CDR3 bases: TGTGCCAGCAGCGGGGACAGGGGGTATCAGCCCCAGCATTTT. The chain uses TRBV7-9 and TRBJ1-5, with TRBD1 matching 11 bases. J was trimmed by 5 bases and V by 5 bases; bases with no gene match: 2. Germline lookup yields CDR1 SEHNR and CDR2 FQNEAQ (reference sequence). The CDR3 consists of 14 residues.

The CDR3 DNA follows: TGTGCCAGCAGTTCGAAGCGGGAGAATAGAGATACGCAGTATTTT. Protein: CASSSKRENRDTQYF. The chain is built from TRBV27 and TRBJ2-3, with 8 bases fitting TRBD2. The CDR3 runs to 15 residues. V lost 4 bases and J lost 5; bases outside the gene matches: 8. Germline V CDR1 and CDR2: MNHEY, SMNVEV (reference sequence).

The chain joins TRBV27 to TRBJ2-7; D may be TRBD1 (5 bases). CDR1 is MNHEY, CDR2 SMNVEV, per germline (reference sequence). The CDR3 contains 17 residues. V was shortened by 4 bases and J by 5 bases, with 24 bases between the two germline ends. CDR3 amino acids: CASSSTSYIGEGDEQYF. The CDR3 nucleotides are TGTGCCAGCAGTTCCACTTCATATATAGGGGAAGGGGACGAGCAGTACTTC.

The chain uses TRBV6-4 and TRBJ2-6; D is undetermined. Germline loops: CDR1 MRHNA, CDR2 SNTAGT. The CDR3 totals 14 residues. Trimming stripped 5 bases from V and 0 bases from J, with 5 bases between. CDR3 nucleotide sequence: TGTGCCAGCAGTCACAACTCTGGGGCCAACGTCCTGACTTTC. Translation: CASSHNSGANVLTF.

The chain combines TRBV5-1 with TRBJ2-3; the match to TRBD2 covers 13 bases. CDR1 and CDR2 from the germline V gene are SGHRS and YFSETQ. Trimming removed 0 bases from V and 2 bases from J; junction bases left unmatched: 12. CDR3 length: 20 residues. The CDR3 is CASSLGRTSGGWGITDTQYF. For the CDR3, the DNA is TGCGCCAGCAGCTTGGGCAGGACTAGCGGGGGATGGGGCATCACAGATACGCAGTATTTT.

This clone was counted once. The chain uses TRBV2 and TRBJ2-5, with TRBD2 identical over 12 bases. This CDR3 comprises 16 residues. Trimming took 3 bases from V and 5 from J; bases not matched to a gene: 7. Germline CDR1 and CDR2: SNHLY and FYNNEI. The CDR3 region is CASSDGLAGGPETQYF. As DNA, the CDR3 is TGTGCCAGCAGTGACGGCCTAGCGGGAGGGCCCGAGACCCAGTACTTC. Drawing the rest from reference TRBV2 and TRBJ2-5, the complete variable domain is EPEVTQTPSHQVTQMGQEVILRCVPISNHLYFYWYRQILGQKVEFLVSFYNNEISEKSEIFDDQFSVERPDGSNFTLKIRSTKLEDSAMYFCASSDGLAGGPETQYFGPGTRLLVL.

V gene TRBV12-5 combines with J gene TRBJ1-5; tentatively, D is TRBD1 (5 bases). V lost 0 bases, J lost 0 bases, and 15 bases lay in between. Germline lookup yields CDR1 LGHNT and CDR2 FRNRAP. The CDR3 loop spans 18 amino acids. CDR3 DNA: TGTGCTAGTGGTTTGGTACTCCGGGGCCTTGGTAGCAATCAGCCCCAGCATTTT. Its translation is CASGLVLRGLGSNQPQHF.

The rearrangement uses TRBV7-9 and TRBJ1-1; the D is unclear. Looked up from germline, CDR1 is SEHNR and CDR2 is FQNEAQ (reference sequence). V was pared by 5 bases and J by 4 bases, with 11 bases between. The CDR3 runs to 13 residues. The DNA of the CDR3 is TGTGCCAGCAGCCCCTTGGGGTCCACTGAAGCTTTCTTT. Translation gives CASSPLGSTEAFF.

The gene calls are TRBV6-1 and TRBJ1-3, with a weak D call TRBD1 (6 bases). The germline V gene encodes CDR1 MNHNS and CDR2 SASEGT. V lost 3 bases and J lost 4, with 13 bases in between. CDR3 size: 15 residues. CDR3 region: CASSELQGQGNTIYF. The CDR3 DNA reads as TGTGCCAGCAGTGAGCTTCAGGGGCAGGGAAACACCATATATTTT.

V is TRBV11-2 and J is TRBJ1-3, with a possible D match to TRBD1 (6 bases). This CDR3 region has 15 residues. V lost 5 bases and J 4 bases, leaving 15 bases between the germline ends. Germline V gives CDR1 SGHAT, CDR2 FQNNGV. In DNA form, the CDR3 reads TGTGCCAGCAGCCTGACGGGGGCGCCCGGAAACACCATATATTTT. Translated, it gives CASSLTGAPGNTIYF.